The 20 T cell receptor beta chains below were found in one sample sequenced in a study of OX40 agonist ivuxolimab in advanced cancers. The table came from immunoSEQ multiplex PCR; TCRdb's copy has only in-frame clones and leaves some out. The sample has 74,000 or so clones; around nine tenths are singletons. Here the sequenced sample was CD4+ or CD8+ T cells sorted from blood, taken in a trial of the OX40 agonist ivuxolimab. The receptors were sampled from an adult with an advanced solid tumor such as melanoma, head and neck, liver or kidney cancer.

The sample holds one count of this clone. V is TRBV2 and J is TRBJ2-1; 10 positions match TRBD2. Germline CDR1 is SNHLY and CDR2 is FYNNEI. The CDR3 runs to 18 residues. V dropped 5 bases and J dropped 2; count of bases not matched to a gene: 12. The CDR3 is CASSHHRSGTSAYNEQFF. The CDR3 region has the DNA TGTGCCAGCAGTCATCATCGCTCCGGGACTAGCGCCTACAATGAGCAGTTCTTC.

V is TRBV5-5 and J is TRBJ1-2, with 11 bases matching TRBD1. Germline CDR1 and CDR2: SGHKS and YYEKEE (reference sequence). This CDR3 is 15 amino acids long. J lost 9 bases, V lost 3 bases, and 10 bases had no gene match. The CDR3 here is CASSSTGQGARRYTF. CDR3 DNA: TGTGCCAGCAGCTCAACCGGACAGGGGGCGCGGCGCTACACCTTC.

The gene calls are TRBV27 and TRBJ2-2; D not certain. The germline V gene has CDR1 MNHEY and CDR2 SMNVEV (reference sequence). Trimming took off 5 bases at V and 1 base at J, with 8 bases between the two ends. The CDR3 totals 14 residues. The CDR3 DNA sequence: TGTGCCAGCAGTCTACAGAGGAACACCGGGGAGCTGTTTTTT. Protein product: CASSLQRNTGELFF.

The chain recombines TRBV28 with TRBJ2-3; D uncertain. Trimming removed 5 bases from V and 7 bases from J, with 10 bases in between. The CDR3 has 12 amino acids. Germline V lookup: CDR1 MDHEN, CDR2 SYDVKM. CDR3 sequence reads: CASSVAGYTQYF. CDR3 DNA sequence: TGTGCCAGCAGTGTAGCTGGGTATACGCAGTATTTT.

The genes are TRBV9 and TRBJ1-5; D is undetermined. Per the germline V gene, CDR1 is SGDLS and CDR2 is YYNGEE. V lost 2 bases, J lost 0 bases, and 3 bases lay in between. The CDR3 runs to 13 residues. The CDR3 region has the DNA TGTGCCAGCAGCGTGGGTAGCAATCAGCCCCAGCATTTT. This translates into CASSVGSNQPQHF.

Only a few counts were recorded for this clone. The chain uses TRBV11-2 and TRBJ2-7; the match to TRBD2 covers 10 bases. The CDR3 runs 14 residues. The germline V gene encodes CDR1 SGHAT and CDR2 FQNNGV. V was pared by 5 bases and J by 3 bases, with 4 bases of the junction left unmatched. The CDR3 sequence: CASSVGTSVYEQYF. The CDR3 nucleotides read TGTGCCAGCAGCGTCGGGACTAGCGTCTACGAGCAGTACTTC.

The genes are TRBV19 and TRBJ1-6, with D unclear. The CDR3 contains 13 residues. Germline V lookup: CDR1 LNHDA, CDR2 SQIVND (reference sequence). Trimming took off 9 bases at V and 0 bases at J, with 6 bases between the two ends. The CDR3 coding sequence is TGTGCCAGCACGAGCTCCTATAATTCACCCCTCCACTTT. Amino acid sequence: CASTSSYNSPLHF.

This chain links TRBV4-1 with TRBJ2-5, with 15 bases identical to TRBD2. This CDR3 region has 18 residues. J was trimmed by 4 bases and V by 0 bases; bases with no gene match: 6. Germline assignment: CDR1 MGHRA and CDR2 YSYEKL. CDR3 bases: TGCGCCAGCAGCCAAGATAGGGGACTAGCGGGGGGACGAGAGACCCAGTACTTC. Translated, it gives CASSQDRGLAGGRETQYF.

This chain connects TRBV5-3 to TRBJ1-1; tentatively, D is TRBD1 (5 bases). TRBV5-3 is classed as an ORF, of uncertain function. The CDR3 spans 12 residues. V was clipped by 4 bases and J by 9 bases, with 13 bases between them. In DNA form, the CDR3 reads TGTGCCAGAAGCCTGCCGGGACGGAAAGCTTTCTTT. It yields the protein CARSLPGRKAFF.

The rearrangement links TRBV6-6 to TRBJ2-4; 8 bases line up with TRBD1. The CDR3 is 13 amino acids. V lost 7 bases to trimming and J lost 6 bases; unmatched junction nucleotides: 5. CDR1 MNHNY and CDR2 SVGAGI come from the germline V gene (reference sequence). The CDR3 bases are TGTGCCAGCATTGGACAGGGTTTAAACATTCAGTACTTC. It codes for CASIGQGLNIQYF.

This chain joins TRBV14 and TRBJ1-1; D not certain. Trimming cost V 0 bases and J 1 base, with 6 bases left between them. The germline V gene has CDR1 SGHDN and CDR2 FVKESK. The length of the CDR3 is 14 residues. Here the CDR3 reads CASSQEVQNTEAFF. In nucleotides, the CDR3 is TGTGCCAGCAGCCAAGAAGTCCAGAACACTGAAGCTTTCTTT. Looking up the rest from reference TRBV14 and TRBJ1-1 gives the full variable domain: EAGVTQFPSHSVIEKGQTVTLRCDPISGHDNLYWYRRVMGKEIKFLLHFVKESKQDESGMPNNRFLAERTGGTYSTLKVQPAELEDSGVYFCASSQEVQNTEAFFGQGTRLTVV.

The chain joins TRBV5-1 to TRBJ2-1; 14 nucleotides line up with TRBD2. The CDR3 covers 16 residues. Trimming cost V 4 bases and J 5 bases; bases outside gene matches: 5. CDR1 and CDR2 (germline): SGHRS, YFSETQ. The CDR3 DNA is TGCGCCAGCAGCCCCCGGACTAGCGGGGGGAACAATGAGCAGTTCTTC. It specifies CASSPRTSGGNNEQFF.

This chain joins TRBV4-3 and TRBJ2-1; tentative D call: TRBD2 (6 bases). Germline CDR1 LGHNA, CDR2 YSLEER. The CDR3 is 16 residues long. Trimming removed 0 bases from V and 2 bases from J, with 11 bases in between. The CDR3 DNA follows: TGCGCCAGCAGCCAAGATTTGCGGGAAGCCTACAATGAGCAGTTCTTC. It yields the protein CASSQDLREAYNEQFF.

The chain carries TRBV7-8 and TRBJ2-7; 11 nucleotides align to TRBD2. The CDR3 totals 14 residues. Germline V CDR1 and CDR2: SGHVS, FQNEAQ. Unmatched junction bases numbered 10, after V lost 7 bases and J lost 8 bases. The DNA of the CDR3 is TGTGCCAGCAACGGTGGACTAGCGGGTACTAAGCAGTACTTC. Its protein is CASNGGLAGTKQYF.

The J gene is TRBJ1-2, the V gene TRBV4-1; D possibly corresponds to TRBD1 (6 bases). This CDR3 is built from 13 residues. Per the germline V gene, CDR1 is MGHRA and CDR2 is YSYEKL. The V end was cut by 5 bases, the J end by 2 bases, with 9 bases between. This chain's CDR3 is CASSLGGNYGYTF. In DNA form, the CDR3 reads TGCGCCAGCAGCTTAGGGGGAAACTATGGCTACACCTTC.

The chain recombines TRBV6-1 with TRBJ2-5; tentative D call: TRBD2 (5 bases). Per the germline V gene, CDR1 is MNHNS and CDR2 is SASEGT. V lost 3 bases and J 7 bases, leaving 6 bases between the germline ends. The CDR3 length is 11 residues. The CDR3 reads CASSEAGTQYF. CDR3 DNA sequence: TGTGCCAGCAGTGAGGCGGGGACCCAGTACTTC.

CDR3 DNA sequence: TGCGCCAGCAGCCCGGTCGCCGGGGAGCTGTTTTTT. Its protein is CASSPVAGELFF. The rearrangement uses TRBV5-1 and TRBJ2-2, with D hard to call. The germline V gene has CDR1 SGHRS and CDR2 YFSETQ. The CDR3 has 12 residues. V lost 4 bases and J lost 6, with 7 bases in between.

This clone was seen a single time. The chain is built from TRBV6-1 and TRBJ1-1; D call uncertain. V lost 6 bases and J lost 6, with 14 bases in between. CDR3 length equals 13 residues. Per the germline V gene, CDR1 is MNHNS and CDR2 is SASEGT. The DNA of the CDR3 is TGTGCCAGCAGCCGCGACGGAGAAGCTGAAGCTTTCTTT. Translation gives CASSRDGEAEAFF.

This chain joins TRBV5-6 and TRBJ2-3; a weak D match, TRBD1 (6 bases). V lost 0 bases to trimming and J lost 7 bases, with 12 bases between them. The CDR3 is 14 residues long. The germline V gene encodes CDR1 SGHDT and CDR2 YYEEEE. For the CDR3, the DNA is TGTGCCAGCAGCTTGGATGGGACACCCCATACGCAGTATTTT. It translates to CASSLDGTPHTQYF.

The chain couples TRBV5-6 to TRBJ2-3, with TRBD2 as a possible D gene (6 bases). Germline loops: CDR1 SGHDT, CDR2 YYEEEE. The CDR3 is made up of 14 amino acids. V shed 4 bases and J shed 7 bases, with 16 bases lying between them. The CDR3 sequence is CASSRGTGKNTQYF. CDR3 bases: TGTGCCAGCAGCCGAGGGACTGGGAAGAATACGCAGTATTTT.